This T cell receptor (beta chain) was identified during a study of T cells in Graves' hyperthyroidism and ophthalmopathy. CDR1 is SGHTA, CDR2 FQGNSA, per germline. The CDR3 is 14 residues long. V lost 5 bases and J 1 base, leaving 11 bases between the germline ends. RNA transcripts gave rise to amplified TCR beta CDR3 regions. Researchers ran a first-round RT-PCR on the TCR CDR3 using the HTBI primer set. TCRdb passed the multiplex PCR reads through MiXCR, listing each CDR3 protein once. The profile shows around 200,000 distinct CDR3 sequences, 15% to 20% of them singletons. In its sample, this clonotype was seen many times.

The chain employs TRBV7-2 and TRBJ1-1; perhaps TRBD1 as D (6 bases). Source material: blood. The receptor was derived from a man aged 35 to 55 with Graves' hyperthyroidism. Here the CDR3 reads CASSPGQSNTEAFF. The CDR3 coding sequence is TGTGCCAGCAGCCCCGGACAGTCGAACACTGAAGCTTTCTTT.